Presented here are 21 T cell receptor beta chains from one specimen sequenced in a study of blood T cell repertoires in COVID-19. TCRdb keeps only in-frame clones here, not all; method: immunoSEQ multiplex PCR. Here the sample spans about 250,000 clones, approximately 90% being singletons. Sequencing was performed on PBMCs or T cells enriched from blood (not recorded which). Every receptor here comes from a woman in her fifties or sixties who had recovered from COVID-19.

This clone occurred once. V usage is TRBV30 and J usage is TRBJ2-1, with 10 positions matching TRBD2. Trimming removed 8 bases from V and 2 bases from J; junction bases left unmatched: 6. The CDR3 is 14 residues long. Germline V lookup: CDR1 GTSNPN, CDR2 SVGIG (reference sequence). CDR3: CAPRLAGTYNEQFF. CDR3 nucleotide sequence: TGTGCCCCACGACTAGCGGGTACCTACAATGAGCAGTTCTTC. The full variable domain, with the rest looked up from reference TRBV30 and TRBJ2-1, is SQTIHQWPATLVQPVGSPLSLECTVEGTSNPNLYWYRQAAGRGLQLLFYSVGIGQISSEVPQNLSASRPQDRQFILSSKKLLLSDSGFYLCAPRLAGTYNEQFFGPGTRLTVL.

A note on this clone: One end of the junction does not line up with germline, which may come from a read error. The chain employs TRBV7-7 and TRBJ2-2; 7 bases agree with TRBD1. The germline gives CDR1 SSHAT, CDR2 FNYEAQ (reference sequence). CDR3 length equals 15 residues. The CDR3 bases are TGTGCTAGCAGCTCTCGACAGGGGAACACCGGGGAGCTGTTTTTT. It codes for CASSSRQGNTGELFF.

The genes are TRBV19 and TRBJ1-1, with D perhaps matching TRBD1 (5 bases). Trimming took off 3 bases at V and 0 bases at J, with 11 bases between the two ends. This CDR3 has 15 residues. Germline V gene lookup returns CDR1 LNHDA and CDR2 SQIVND (reference sequence). The CDR3 reads CASSILRGMNTEAFF. The DNA of the CDR3 is TGTGCCAGTAGTATTCTACGGGGGATGAACACTGAAGCTTTCTTT.

This clone was observed once. This chain connects TRBV2 to TRBJ1-5; tentative D call: TRBD1 (5 bases). This CDR3 spans 15 amino acids. The V end lost 4 bases, the J end lost 1 base, and 11 bases lay between the germline ends. Per the germline V gene, CDR1 is SNHLY and CDR2 is FYNNEI. CDR3 in amino acids: CASSVTQESNQPQHF. CDR3 nucleotide sequence: TGTGCCAGCAGTGTAACACAGGAGAGCAATCAGCCCCAGCATTTT.

By frequency in the sample, this clone is medium-sized. The rearrangement joins TRBV7-3 to TRBJ2-2; 9 bases are a match to TRBD2. From germline, CDR1 is SGHTA and CDR2 FQGTGA. V was clipped by 3 bases and J by 2 bases; unmatched bases: 4. The CDR3 has 16 amino acids. CDR3 bases: TGTGCCAGCAGCTTGCTAGCGGGGTTAAACACCGGGGAGCTGTTTTTT. Translating it yields CASSLLAGLNTGELFF.

The CDR3 DNA reads TGTGCCAGCAGCTCCACCCGGACAGGCTCCTACGAGCAGTACTTC. Amino acid sequence: CASSSTRTGSYEQYF. This chain uses TRBV7-9 with TRBJ2-7; TRBD1 agrees at 7 bases. V was clipped by 4 bases and J by 0 bases; unmatched bases: 6. Germline V gene sequence: CDR1 SEHNR, CDR2 FQNEAQ (reference sequence). The CDR3 is 15 residues long. The full variable domain, with the rest looked up from reference TRBV7-9 and TRBJ2-7, is DTGVSQNPRHKITKRGQNVTFRCDPISEHNRLYWYRQTLGQGPEFLTYFQNEAQLEKSRLLSDRFSAERPKGSFSTLEIQRTEQGDSAMYLCASSSTRTGSYEQYFGPGTRLTVT.

V is TRBV27 and J is TRBJ1-1, with 9 positions matching TRBD1. Germline trimming cut 6 bases from V and 3 bases from J; bases unmatched to any gene: 11. Germline V gene data show CDR1 as MNHEY and CDR2 as SMNVEV (reference sequence). The length of the CDR3 is 16 residues. CDR3 loop: CASRLTIGTGYTEAFF. CDR3 sequence (DNA): TGTGCCAGCAGGTTAACAATTGGGACAGGGTACACTGAAGCTTTCTTT.

The chain joins TRBV19 to TRBJ2-1, with D possibly being TRBD1 (5 bases). CDR1 LNHDA and CDR2 SQIVND come from the germline V gene (reference sequence). V lost 7 bases, J lost 2 bases, and 15 bases lay in between. There are 15 residues in the CDR3. The CDR3 reads CASTNQGSTYNEQFF. CDR3 coding DNA: TGTGCCAGTACCAATCAGGGTAGTACCTACAATGAGCAGTTCTTC. Drawing the rest from reference TRBV19 and TRBJ2-1, the complete variable domain is DGGITQSPKYLFRKEGQNVTLSCEQNLNHDAMYWYRQDPGQGLRLIYYSQIVNDFQKGDIAEGYSVSREKKESFPLTVTSAQKNPTAFYLCASTNQGSTYNEQFFGPGTRLTVL.

This rearrangement joins TRBV11-2 to TRBJ1-1, with TRBD1 as a possible D gene (6 bases). V was clipped by 5 bases and J by 3 bases, with 10 bases between them. This CDR3 comprises 13 residues. Germline loops: CDR1 SGHAT, CDR2 FQNNGV. The CDR3 nucleotides are TGTGCCAGCAGCCAAAACAGGGACACTGAAGCTTTCTTT. Residues: CASSQNRDTEAFF.

The chain employs TRBV19 and TRBJ2-1; D is possibly TRBD1 (5 bases). There are 15 residues in the CDR3. Germline V lookup: CDR1 LNHDA, CDR2 SQIVND (reference sequence). With 4 bases removed from V and 4 bases from J, the gap between germline ends came to 14 bases. The CDR3 spells CASSTETAPYNEQFF. The DNA of the CDR3 is TGTGCCAGTAGTACCGAGACAGCTCCTTACAATGAGCAGTTCTTC.

This clone has a handful of counts. The V and J genes are TRBV24-1 and TRBJ1-5; D may be TRBD1 (5 bases). V lost 3 bases, J lost 3 bases, and 11 bases lay in between. CDR1 and CDR2 (germline): KGHDR, SFDVKD. This CDR3 contains 15 residues. The chain's CDR3 is CATSDSRGVNQPQHF. The CDR3 DNA reads TGTGCCACCAGTGATAGCCGGGGGGTCAATCAGCCCCAGCATTTT.

The chain recombines TRBV5-5 with TRBJ2-2; 8 bases agree with TRBD1. There are 15 residues in the CDR3. V dropped 0 bases and J dropped 4; count of bases not matched to a gene: 2. The germline V gene encodes CDR1 SGHKS and CDR2 YYEKEE (reference sequence). CDR3 loop: CASSLVTGGTGELFF. The CDR3 DNA reads as TGTGCCAGCAGCTTGGTAACAGGGGGCACCGGGGAGCTGTTTTTT.

The chain uses TRBV9 and TRBJ2-1, with a weak D call TRBD2 (6 bases). V lost 3 bases, J lost 0 bases, and 13 bases lay in between. The CDR3 sequence is 16 residues long. CDR1 SGDLS and CDR2 YYNGEE come from the germline V gene. The CDR3 coding sequence is TGTGCCAGCAGCGCCCTGTTCGGGAGCTCCTACAATGAGCAGTTCTTC. Translated: CASSALFGSSYNEQFF.

The chain is built from TRBV27 and TRBJ2-1, with 8 positions matching TRBD1. V lost 4 bases, J lost 2 bases, and 1 base stayed unmatched. Germline lookup yields CDR1 MNHEY and CDR2 SMNVEV (reference sequence). The CDR3 has 14 amino acids. The CDR3 loop is CASSSQGAYNEQFF. The CDR3 DNA reads TGTGCCAGCAGTTCACAGGGGGCCTACAATGAGCAGTTCTTC.

The CDR3 DNA sequence: TGTGCCAGCAGTTCTCTGGACAGGCCCGAAACACCCCTCCACTTT. Its translation: CASSSLDRPETPLHF. This chain uses TRBV27 with TRBJ1-6, with TRBD1 matching 7 bases. Germline assignment: CDR1 MNHEY and CDR2 SMNVEV (reference sequence). V trimming: 4 bases; J trimming: 11 bases; junction bases outside the gene matches: 11. This CDR3 has 15 amino acids.

The chain couples TRBV6-1 to TRBJ1-1; D not resolved. The V gene's germline CDR1 is MNHNS and CDR2 SASEGT. Trimming took off 1 base at V and 7 bases at J, with 10 bases between the two ends. This CDR3 spans 13 amino acids. Here the CDR3 DNA reads TGTGCCAGCAGTGAAGGGCAGTACATTGAAGCTTTCTTT. Translating it yields CASSEGQYIEAFF.

The chain joins TRBV5-6 to TRBJ1-1; 7 bases line up with TRBD1. This CDR3 has 15 residues. J lost 1 base, V lost 7 bases, and 10 bases had no gene match. CDR1 and CDR2 (germline): SGHDT, YYEEEE. The CDR3 DNA reads as TGTGCCAGCTACAGAGGGGGCGTCGGGAACACTGAAGCTTTCTTT. As protein: CASYRGGVGNTEAFF.

This sequence joins TRBV11-3 and TRBJ1-1; D is ambiguous. This CDR3 is built from 13 residues. V gave up 5 bases and J gave up 1 base, with 8 bases separating them. In germline, CDR1 is SGHNT, CDR2 YENEEA. CDR3 protein: CASSTYPNTEAFF. The CDR3 DNA reads TGTGCCAGCAGCACATATCCGAACACTGAAGCTTTCTTT.

This clone was detected once. J is TRBJ1-3 and V is TRBV30, with 8 positions matching TRBD1. Germline assignment: CDR1 GTSNPN and CDR2 SVGIG (reference sequence). The CDR3 spans 13 residues. V dropped 4 bases and J dropped 2; count of bases not matched to a gene: 1. CDR3 sequence (DNA): TGTGCCTGGACGGACAGGGCTGGAAACACCATATATTTT. Residues: CAWTDRAGNTIYF.

This clone was counted a single time. The chain links TRBV2 to TRBJ2-3; 15 bases are shared with TRBD2. Germline CDR1 reads SNHLY; CDR2 reads FYNNEI. The ends lost 5 bases at V and 6 bases at J; junction bases unmatched: 3. CDR3 size: 15 residues. Written as DNA, the CDR3 is TGTGCCAGCAGTAGGACTAGCGGGAGGGGCGATACGCAGTATTTT. Amino acids: CASSRTSGRGDTQYF.

The chain couples TRBV7-9 to TRBJ1-3, with D possibly matching TRBD1 (6 bases). This CDR3 spans 14 amino acids. Looked up from germline, CDR1 is SEHNR and CDR2 is FQNEAQ (reference sequence). Between the trimmed V and J ends, which lost 6 bases and 4 bases, there was a span of 13 bases. The CDR3 coding sequence is TGTGCCAGCAGTACAGGGCCTCCCGGAAACACCATATATTTT. It specifies CASSTGPPGNTIYF. The variable domain in full, with the rest retrieved from reference TRBV7-9 and TRBJ1-3, is DTGVSQNPRHKITKRGQNVTFRCDPISEHNRLYWYRQTLGQGPEFLTYFQNEAQLEKSRLLSDRFSAERPKGSFSTLEIQRTEQGDSAMYLCASSTGPPGNTIYFGEGSWLTVV.